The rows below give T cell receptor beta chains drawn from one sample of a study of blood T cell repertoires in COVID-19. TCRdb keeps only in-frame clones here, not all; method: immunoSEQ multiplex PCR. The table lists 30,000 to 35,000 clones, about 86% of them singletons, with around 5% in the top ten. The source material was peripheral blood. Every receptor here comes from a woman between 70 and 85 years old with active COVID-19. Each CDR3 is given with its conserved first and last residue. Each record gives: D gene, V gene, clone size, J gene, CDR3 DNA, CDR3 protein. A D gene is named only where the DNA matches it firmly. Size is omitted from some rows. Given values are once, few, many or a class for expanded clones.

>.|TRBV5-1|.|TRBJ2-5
TGCGCCAGCAGCCAACGACTAGAGGAGACCCAGTACTTC
CASSQRLEETQYF
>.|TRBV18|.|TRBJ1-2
TGTGCCAGCTCACAGGACAGAACGTCTGGCGGCTACACCTTC
CASSQDRTSGGYTF
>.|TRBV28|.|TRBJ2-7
TGTGCCAGCAGTGGTACAGGGAATATTCCGGGACATCCAAACTTC
CASSGTGNIPGHPNF
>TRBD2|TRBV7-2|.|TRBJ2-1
TGTGCCAGCAGCTTAGGCACTAGCGGGGACAATGAGCAGTTCTTC
CASSLGTSGDNEQFF
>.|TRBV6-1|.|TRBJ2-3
TGTGCCAGCAGTGAGGTAGCTTCCCGCGGGGATACGCAGTATTTT
CASSEVASRGDTQYF
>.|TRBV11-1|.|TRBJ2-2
TGTGCCAGCAGAAAAAAGGAGGGGACCAACACCGGGGAGCTGTTTTTT
CASRKKEGTNTGELFF
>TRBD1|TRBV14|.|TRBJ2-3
TGTGCCAGCAGCCAATGGAAAACAGGGGGCCCAGATACGCAGTATTTT
CASSQWKTGGPDTQYF
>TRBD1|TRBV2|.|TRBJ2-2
TGTGCCAGCAGTGGACAGGGTATGACCGGGGAGCTGTTTTTT
CASSGQGMTGELFF
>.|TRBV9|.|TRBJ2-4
TGTGCCAGCAGCGCGGGAGGGGGCGACAACATTCAGTACTTC
CASSAGGGDNIQYF
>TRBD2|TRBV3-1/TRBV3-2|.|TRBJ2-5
TGTGCCAGCAGCCCCGTCGGGACTAGCGGGGTTGAGACCCAGTACTTC
CASSPVGTSGVETQYF
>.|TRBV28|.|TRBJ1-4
TGTGCCAGCAGTTTAAGGTTTCAGGGGACTAATGAAAAACTGTTTTTT
CASSLRFQGTNEKLFF
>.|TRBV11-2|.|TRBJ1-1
TGTGCCAGCACCCGAACAGGGTGGGGCACTGAAGCTTTCTTT
CASTRTGWGTEAFF
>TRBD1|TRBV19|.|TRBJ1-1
TGTGCCAGTAGTACCCCGGGACAGGGAAATGAAGCTTTCTTT
CASSTPGQGNEAFF
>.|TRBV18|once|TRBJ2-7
TGTGCCAGCTCACCGTCCCCGTCTTCCTACGAGCAGTACTTC
CASSPSPSSYEQYF
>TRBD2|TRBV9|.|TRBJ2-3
TGTGCCAGCAGCCGGGAGGGCACAGATACGCAGTATTTT
CASSREGTDTQYF
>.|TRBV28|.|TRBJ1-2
TGTGCCAGCAGCCTGGGGCAGGGTGGCTACACCTTC
CASSLGQGGYTF
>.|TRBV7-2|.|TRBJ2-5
TGTGCCAGCAGCTCAGGTGGATCGGGACACCATGGAGAGACCCAGTACTTC
CASSSGGSGHHGETQYF
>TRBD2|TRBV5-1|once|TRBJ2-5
TGCGCCAGCAGCTTGTGGGCTAGCGGGGGCGTCCAAGAGACCCAGTACTTC
CASSLWASGGVQETQYF
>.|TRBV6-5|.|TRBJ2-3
TGTGCCAGCGGGCCGGGGTCAGATACGCAGTATTTT
CASGPGSDTQYF
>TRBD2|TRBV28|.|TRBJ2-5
TGTGCCAGCAGTTTCCGGACTAGCGGGGGAGTTCGAGAGACCCAGTACTTC
CASSFRTSGGVRETQYF
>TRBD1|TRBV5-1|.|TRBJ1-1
TGCGCCAGCAGCTTGGCCCTACAAGGGACAGGGGTCGCTGAAGCTTTCTTT
CASSLALQGTGVAEAFF
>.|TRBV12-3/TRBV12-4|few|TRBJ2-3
TGTGCCAGCAGTCTTAGCGAGGCAGATACGCAGTATTTT
CASSLSEADTQYF
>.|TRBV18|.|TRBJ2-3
TGTGCCAGCTCACCATCAGCAGATACGCAGTATTTT
CASSPSADTQYF
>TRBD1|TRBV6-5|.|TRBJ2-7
TGTGCCAGCGGGGGACAGGGCGCCGAGCAGTACTTC
CASGGQGAEQYF
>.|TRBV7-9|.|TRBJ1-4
TGTGCCAGCAGCCACGATTTTGGTTTCGGGGTAGCTAATGAAAAACTGTTTTTT
CASSHDFGFGVANEKLFF